Reported below is one T cell receptor (beta chain). This CDR3 contains 16 residues. V shed 0 bases and J shed 2 bases, with 10 bases lying between them. The V gene's germline CDR1 is MGHRA and CDR2 YSYEKL. TCRdb's table, derived via immunoSEQ multiplex PCR, lists solely in-frame clones and lacks some. This table has roughly 100,000 clones, around 86% appearing once. The data originate from a study of cytomegalovirus exposure and HLA in healthy donors. Looking at the study overall: The 120 validation repertoires and the 666 first-cohort repertoires shared a platform, a later analysis reported.

The V and J genes are TRBV4-1 and TRBJ2-2; tentatively, D is TRBD1 (6 bases). This TCR was sampled from a woman younger than 35 in good health and CMV-seropositive. The sequencing input was PBMCs. CDR3 loop: CASSQEEGGNTGELFF. The DNA for the CDR3 is TGCGCCAGCAGCCAAGAGGAAGGGGGAAACACCGGGGAGCTGTTTTTT.